The source of this TCR beta chain is a study of blood T cell repertoires in COVID-19 (dated by TCRdb to 2020 to 2022). At the level of the whole study: Samples covering the acute and convalescent phases of COVID-19 were provided by collaborators in the United States, Italy and Spain. The material from the prospective study consisted of cDNA or gDNA derived from T cells, B-cell-depleted T cells, or PBMCs. The dataset comprised deeply sampled blood TCRbeta repertoires from subjects exposed to, actively infected with, or recovered from COVID-19. The repertoires were made available in a free public database intended to serve as a resource for research on the immune response to SARS-CoV-2. Samples came from the ongoing ImmuneRACE study (first 160 participants) plus 1,254 subjects from 6 global collaborators. The sample metadata nearly always contained a de-identified subject ID, COVID-19 status, age in years and sex. Where HLA class I and class II types were available, the types were taken from metadata supplied by the sample provider, not from assay-based typing. What the work shows at the level of the full study, not this receptor alone: How much clinical and demographic metadata was included differed by source and by participant, and the metadata was provided uncurated.

The immunoSEQ Assay, a bias-controlled multiplex PCR, was used to amplify TCRbeta CDR3 regions from genomic DNA. Under the source paper's analysis protocol: The number of nucleated cells in each sample was estimated from the amplification of reference gene primers within the assay. To quantify the absolute abundance of each unique TCRbeta CDR3 rearrangement, sequence reads were collapsed and filtered. Productive Simpson clonality was computed per sample as the square root of Simpson's diversity index over productive rearrangements. Drawn from immuneACCESS, this table holds only the in-frame rearrangements with V and J called that TCRdb kept. Clones are partly lost; checked studies trace under half to an unresolved V gene and leave the rest unexplained. V, J and clone size were drawn from that table, and D and trimming were deduced from the DNA. The sample profile shows a few hundred thousand clones; around four fifths of them were found once. In total, the top ten clones hold around 5.1% of the sample.

Only a few counts were recorded for this clone. It lacks a known antigen. There are no base qualities to consult, and no much larger clone falls within one base. Enrolling through a virtual design, the prospective study's participants ranged in age from roughly 18 to 89 years and lived across roughly 23 United States geographic areas. In the prospective study, participants were assigned to cohorts based on the clinical history participants reported in a screening survey and a study questionnaire. For ImmuneRACE Cohort 3, a participant was defined as recovered based on two consecutive negative NP/OP PCR tests, clearance by a healthcare professional, or resolution of symptoms. Each participant in the prospective study had whole blood, serum and a nasopharyngeal or oropharyngeal swab collected by mobile phlebotomists. Participants in the prospective study had the option to provide additional blood draws and questionnaires over a roughly 2-month period. Before DNA extraction, blood samples from the prospective study were shipped at room temperature or frozen.

The sequence came from a woman between 50 and 59 years old who had recovered from COVID-19. Sequencing input: PBMCs or T cells enriched from blood (not recorded which).

Here is the DNA: TGTGCCAGCAGCGCCAGGGAGGGTGGCGGGGAGCTGTTTTTT. It codes for CASSAREGGGELFF. The chain employs TRBV9 and TRBJ2-2; TRBD2 agrees with 7 junctional bases. Sequences SGDLS (CDR1) and YYNGEE (CDR2) are obtained from the germline V gene. V and J are trimmed by 3 bases and 7 bases, and the gene matches miss 6 bases of the junction. Spanning cysteine to phenylalanine, the CDR3 consists of 14 amino acids. Of all the DNA, just the CDR3 is kept, 42 bases in frame from base 1.